The present T cell receptor (beta chain) was sequenced within a study of graft-versus-host responses after intestinal transplantation. Study outcomes and limitations: Present in recipient marrow, GvH clones included some that appeared first in ileum or blood. GvH clone levels peaked in circulation, and this peak was associated with early post-transplant HvG declines.

The assay was immunoSEQ multiplex PCR, and TCRdb's table has in-frame clones only and misses some. Here the sample spans about 120,000 clones, approximately 93% being singletons. As regards this clone: Its antigen is unidentified.

The CDR3 spans 17 residues. CDR1 is SGHVS, CDR2 FNYEAQ, per germline. The ends were cut back, 1 base at V and 1 base at J, with 14 bases in the middle. This receptor was taken from a human donor who was the organ donor for an intestinal transplant. Sequences were derived from unstimulated CD8+ T cells sorted from spleen or lymph node cells, sampled before transplant. The chain links TRBV7-6 to TRBJ1-5; D unresolved. The CDR3 DNA follows: TGTGCCAGCAGCTTAGAGCCACCGGGAATAAGCAATCAGCCCCAGCATTTT. Translated: CASSLEPPGISNQPQHF.